This paragraph covers one T cell receptor (beta chain) sequence. Germline CDR1 DFQATT, CDR2 SNEGSKA (reference sequence). Deletions cut 3 bases from V and 6 bases from J, with 8 bases between. There are 11 residues in the CDR3. This entry belongs to a study of blood T cell repertoires in COVID-19. Looking at the study overall: The analysed material was cDNA or gDNA that came from T cells, B-cell-depleted T cells, or PBMCs.

Seattle's cohort entered during active infection and was followed longitudinally. TCRdb keeps only in-frame clones here, not all; method: immunoSEQ multiplex PCR. The sample shows over 450,000 clones, about 91% of them seen only once. The source of this sequence is a young man with COVID-19, enrolled during active disease. The chain couples TRBV20-1 to TRBJ1-1, with D unclear. Specimen: peripheral blood. The CDR3 nucleotides read TGCAGTGCTAGTACCGGGTCTGAAGCTTTCTTT. Its protein is CSASTGSEAFF.